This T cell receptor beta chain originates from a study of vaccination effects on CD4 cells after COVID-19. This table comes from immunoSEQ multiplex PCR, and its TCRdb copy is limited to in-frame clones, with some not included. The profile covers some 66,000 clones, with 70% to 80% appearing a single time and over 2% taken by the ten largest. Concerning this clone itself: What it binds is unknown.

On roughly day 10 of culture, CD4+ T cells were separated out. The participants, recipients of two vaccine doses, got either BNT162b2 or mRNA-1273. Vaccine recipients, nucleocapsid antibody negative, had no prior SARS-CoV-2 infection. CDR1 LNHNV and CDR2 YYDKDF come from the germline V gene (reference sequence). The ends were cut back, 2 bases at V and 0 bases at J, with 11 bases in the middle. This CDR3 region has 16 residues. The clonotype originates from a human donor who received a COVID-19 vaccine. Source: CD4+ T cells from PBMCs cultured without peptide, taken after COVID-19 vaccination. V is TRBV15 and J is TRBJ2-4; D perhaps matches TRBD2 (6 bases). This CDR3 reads CATSRSAGGAKNIQYF. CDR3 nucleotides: TGTGCCACCAGCAGATCCGCCGGGGGAGCCAAAAACATTCAGTACTTC.